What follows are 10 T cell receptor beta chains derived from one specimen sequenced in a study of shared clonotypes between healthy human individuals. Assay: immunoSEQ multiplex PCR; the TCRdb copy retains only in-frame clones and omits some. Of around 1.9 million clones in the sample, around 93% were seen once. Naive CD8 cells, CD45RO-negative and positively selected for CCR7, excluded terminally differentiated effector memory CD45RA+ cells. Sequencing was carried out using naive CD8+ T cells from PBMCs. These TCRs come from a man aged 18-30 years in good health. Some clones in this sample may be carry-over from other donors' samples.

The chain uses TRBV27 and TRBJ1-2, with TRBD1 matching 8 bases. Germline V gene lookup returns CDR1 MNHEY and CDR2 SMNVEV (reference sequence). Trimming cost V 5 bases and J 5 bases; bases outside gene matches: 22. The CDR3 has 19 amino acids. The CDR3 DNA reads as TGTGCCAGCAGTGCCGTCTTCATCACCCACAGGGGGAACGAGTATGGCTACACCTTC. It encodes CASSAVFITHRGNEYGYTF.

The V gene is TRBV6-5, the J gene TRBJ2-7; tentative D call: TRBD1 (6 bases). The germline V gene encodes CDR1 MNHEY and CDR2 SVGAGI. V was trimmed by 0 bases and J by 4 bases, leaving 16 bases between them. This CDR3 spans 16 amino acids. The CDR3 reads CASSYSSGTRVYEQYF. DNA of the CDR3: TGTGCCAGCAGTTACTCCTCCGGGACACGAGTTTACGAGCAGTACTTC.

The CDR3 loop reads CASSAQGLAGYNEQFF. CDR3 DNA sequence: TGTGCCAGCAGCGCCCAAGGACTAGCGGGGTACAATGAGCAGTTCTTC. The gene calls are TRBV14 and TRBJ2-1; 12 nucleotides match TRBD2. V gave up 5 bases and J gave up 4 bases; unmatched junction bases: 6. The V gene's germline CDR1 is SGHDN and CDR2 FVKESK. The CDR3 is 16 amino acids.

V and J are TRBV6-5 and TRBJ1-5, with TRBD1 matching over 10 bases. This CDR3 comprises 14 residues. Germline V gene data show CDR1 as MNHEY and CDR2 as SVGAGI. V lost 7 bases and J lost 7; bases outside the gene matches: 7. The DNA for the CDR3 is TGTGCCAGCAAGACCGGGACAGGGGTACAGCCCCAGCATTTT. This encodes CASKTGTGVQPQHF.

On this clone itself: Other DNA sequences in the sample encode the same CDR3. CDR3 protein: CASSILAGALNEQFF. DNA of the CDR3: TGTGCCAGTAGTATACTAGCGGGAGCTCTCAATGAGCAGTTCTTC. The genes are TRBV19 and TRBJ2-1, with TRBD2 matching over 10 bases. J was trimmed by 6 bases and V by 2 bases; bases with no gene match: 4. CDR3 size: 15 residues. Looked up from germline, CDR1 is LNHDA and CDR2 is SQIVND (reference sequence).

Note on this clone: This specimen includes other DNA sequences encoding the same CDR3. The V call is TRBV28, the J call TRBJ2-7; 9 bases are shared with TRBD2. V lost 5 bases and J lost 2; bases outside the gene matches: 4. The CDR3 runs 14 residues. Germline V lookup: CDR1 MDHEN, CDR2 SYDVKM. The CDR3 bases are TGTGCCAGCAGTCGACTAGCGGAGACCTACGAGCAGTACTTC. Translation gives CASSRLAETYEQYF.

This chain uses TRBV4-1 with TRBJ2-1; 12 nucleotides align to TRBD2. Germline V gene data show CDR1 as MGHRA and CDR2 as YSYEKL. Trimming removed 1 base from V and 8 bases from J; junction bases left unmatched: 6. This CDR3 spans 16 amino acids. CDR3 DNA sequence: TGCGCCAGCAGCCAAGCCCTAGCGGGAGGGCCTTATGAGCAGTTCTTC. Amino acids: CASSQALAGGPYEQFF.

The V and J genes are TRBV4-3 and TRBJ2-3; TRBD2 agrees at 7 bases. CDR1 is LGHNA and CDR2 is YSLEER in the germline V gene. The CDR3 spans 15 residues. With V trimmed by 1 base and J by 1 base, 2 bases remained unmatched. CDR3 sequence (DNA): TGCGCCAGCAGCCAAGGACTAGCTCGCACAGATACGCAGTATTTT. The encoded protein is CASSQGLARTDTQYF.

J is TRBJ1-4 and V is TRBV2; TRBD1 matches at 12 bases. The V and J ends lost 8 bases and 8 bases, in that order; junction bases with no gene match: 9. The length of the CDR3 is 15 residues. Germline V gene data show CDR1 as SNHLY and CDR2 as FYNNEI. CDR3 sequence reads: CASRYGTGGAEKLFF. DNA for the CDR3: TGTGCCAGCCGCTATGGGACAGGGGGCGCGGAAAAACTGTTTTTT.

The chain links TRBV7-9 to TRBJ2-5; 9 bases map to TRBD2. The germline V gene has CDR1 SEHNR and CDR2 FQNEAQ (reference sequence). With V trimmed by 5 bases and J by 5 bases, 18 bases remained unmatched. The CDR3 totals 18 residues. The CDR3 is CASSRPGWREGGSETQYF. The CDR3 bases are TGTGCCAGCAGCCGCCCCGGATGGCGGGAGGGCGGGTCGGAGACCCAGTACTTC.